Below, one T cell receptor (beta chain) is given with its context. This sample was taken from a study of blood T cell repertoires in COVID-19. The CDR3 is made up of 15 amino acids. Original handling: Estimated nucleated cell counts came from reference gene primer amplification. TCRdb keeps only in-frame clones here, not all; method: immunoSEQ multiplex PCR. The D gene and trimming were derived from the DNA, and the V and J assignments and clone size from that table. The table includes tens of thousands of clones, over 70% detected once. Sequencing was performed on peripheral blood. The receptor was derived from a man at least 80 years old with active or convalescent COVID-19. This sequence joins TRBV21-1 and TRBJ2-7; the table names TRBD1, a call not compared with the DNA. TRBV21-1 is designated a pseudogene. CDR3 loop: CASSKSPRARNEQYF. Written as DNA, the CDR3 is TGTGCCAGCAGCAAATCTCCCCGTGCCAGGAACGAGCAGTACTTC.